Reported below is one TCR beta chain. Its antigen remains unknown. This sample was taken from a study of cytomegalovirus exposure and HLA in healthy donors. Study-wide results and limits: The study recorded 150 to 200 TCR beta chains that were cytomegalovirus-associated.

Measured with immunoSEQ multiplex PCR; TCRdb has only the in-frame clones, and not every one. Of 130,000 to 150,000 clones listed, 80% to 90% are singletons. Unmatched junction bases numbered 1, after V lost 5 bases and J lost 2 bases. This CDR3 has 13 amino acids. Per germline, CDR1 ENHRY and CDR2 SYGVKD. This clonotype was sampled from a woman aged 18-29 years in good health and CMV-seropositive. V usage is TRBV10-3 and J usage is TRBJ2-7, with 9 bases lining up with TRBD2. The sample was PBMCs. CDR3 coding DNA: TGTGCCATCAGTTTAGCGGGGGCCTACGAGCAGTACTTC. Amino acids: CAISLAGAYEQYF.